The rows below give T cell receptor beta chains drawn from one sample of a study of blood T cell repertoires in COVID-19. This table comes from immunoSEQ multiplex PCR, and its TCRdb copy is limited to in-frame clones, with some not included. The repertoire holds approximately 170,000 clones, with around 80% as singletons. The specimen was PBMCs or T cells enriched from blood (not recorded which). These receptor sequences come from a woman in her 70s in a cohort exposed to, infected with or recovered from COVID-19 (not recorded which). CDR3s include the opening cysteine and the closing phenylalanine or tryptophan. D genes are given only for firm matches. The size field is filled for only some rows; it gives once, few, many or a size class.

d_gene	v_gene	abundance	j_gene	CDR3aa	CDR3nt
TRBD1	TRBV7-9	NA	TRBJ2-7	CASSSRGQRIYEQYF	TGTGCCAGCAGCTCTAGGGGGCAGAGGATTTACGAGCAGTACTTC
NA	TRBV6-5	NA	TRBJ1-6	CASRGQNNSPLHF	TGTGCCAGCAGGGGACAAAATAATTCACCCCTCCACTTT
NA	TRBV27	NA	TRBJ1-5	CASSLMGGPTGPQHF	TGTGCCAGCAGTTTAATGGGAGGCCCCACGGGGCCCCAGCATTTT
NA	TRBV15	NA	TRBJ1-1	CATSRARVGGAFF	TGTGCCACCAGCAGAGCCAGGGTCGGGGGAGCTTTCTTT
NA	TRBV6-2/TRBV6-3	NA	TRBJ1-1	CASSGTPNTEAFF	TGTGCCAGCAGTGGGACTCCGAACACTGAAGCTTTCTTT
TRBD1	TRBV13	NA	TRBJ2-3	CASSSEGTGGFADTQYF	TGTGCCAGCAGCTCGGAAGGGACAGGGGGCTTCGCAGATACGCAGTATTTT
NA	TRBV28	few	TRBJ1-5	CASSLLVARNQPQHF	TGTGCCAGCAGTTTATTGGTGGCACGAAATCAGCCCCAGCATTTT
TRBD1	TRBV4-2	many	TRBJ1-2	CASSQEVEGAIYGYTF	TGTGCCAGCAGCCAAGAAGTTGAGGGGGCGATTTATGGCTACACCTTC
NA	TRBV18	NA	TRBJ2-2	CASSSNPGTTNTGELFF	TGTGCCAGCTCATCAAACCCCGGGACAACAAACACCGGGGAGCTGTTTTTT
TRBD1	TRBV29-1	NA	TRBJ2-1	CTTGQGAFEQFF	TGCACCACCGGACAGGGGGCTTTTGAGCAGTTCTTC
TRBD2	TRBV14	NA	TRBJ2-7	CASSRRTSGSFVHEQYF	TGTGCCAGCAGCCGACGGACTAGCGGGAGTTTTGTCCACGAGCAGTACTTC